The 16 T cell receptor beta chains in this list originate from one sample, sequenced in a study of blood T cell repertoires in COVID-19. Produced via immunoSEQ multiplex PCR; TCRdb's table is partial and in-frame only. The sample has fewer than 400,000 clones, about nine tenths seen once. The sample consisted of PBMCs or T cells enriched from blood (not recorded which). These TCRs come from a man aged 25-45 years who had recovered from COVID-19.

The sample holds one count of this clone. The chain carries TRBV27 and TRBJ1-5; D is uncertain. V was pared by 10 bases and J by 8 bases, with 15 bases between. The CDR3 contains 12 residues. Germline-derived CDR1 and CDR2 are MNHEY and SMNVEV (reference sequence). The CDR3 region has the DNA TGTGCCAAGCCGATACCGAGGGAGCCCCAGCATTTT. It is translated as CAKPIPREPQHF.

This clone was detected once. This chain uses TRBV5-5 with TRBJ1-5; no clear D. Germline CDR1 SGHKS, CDR2 YYEKEE (reference sequence). The CDR3 totals 15 residues. V gave up 1 base and J gave up 6 bases, with 14 bases separating them. In nucleotides, the CDR3 is TGTGCCAGCAGCTTGTCTACGTGGGCTGGTCAGCCCCAGCATTTT. Encoded protein: CASSLSTWAGQPQHF.

The V gene is TRBV7-9, the J gene TRBJ2-3; D ambiguous. Trimming cost V 9 bases and J 3 bases, with 7 bases left between them. This CDR3 contains 11 residues. CDR1 and CDR2 (germline): SEHNR, FQNEAQ (reference sequence). The CDR3 DNA reads TGTGCCAGTCTTCTTACAGATACGCAGTATTTT. Protein: CASLLTDTQYF.

This clone appeared a single time. The chain is built from TRBV24-1 and TRBJ2-5; 9 bases fit TRBD2. CDR1 and CDR2 (germline): KGHDR, SFDVKD. CDR3 length equals 15 residues. V trimming: 3 bases; J trimming: 4 bases; junction bases outside the gene matches: 5. CDR3 in DNA: TGTGCCACCAGTGATCGGATAGCGGGAGCAGAGACCCAGTACTTC. Translation: CATSDRIAGAETQYF.

The chain joins TRBV6-1 to TRBJ2-7; 10 bases line up with TRBD2. Trimming removed 1 base from V and 4 bases from J; junction bases left unmatched: 4. CDR1 is MNHNS, CDR2 SASEGT, per germline. The CDR3 consists of 15 residues. The CDR3 sequence: CASSEEVSGGYEQYF. In DNA form, the CDR3 reads TGTGCCAGCAGTGAAGAAGTTAGCGGGGGGTACGAGCAGTACTTC.

This chain links TRBV28 with TRBJ2-7; D remains ambiguous. Trimming removed 3 bases at V and 0 bases at J, with 9 bases between. The CDR3 sequence is 14 residues long. CDR1 is MDHEN and CDR2 is SYDVKM in the germline V gene. CDR3 DNA: TGTGCCAGCAGTTTGAGGTCAAGCTCCTACGAGCAGTACTTC. Its protein product is CASSLRSSSYEQYF. Looking up the rest from reference TRBV28 and TRBJ2-7 gives the full variable domain: DVKVTQSSRYLVKRTGEKVFLECVQDMDHENMFWYRQDPGLGLRLIYFSYDVKMKEKGDIPEGYSVSREKKERFSLILESASTNQTSMYLCASSLRSSSYEQYFGPGTRLTVT.

The chain combines TRBV5-1 with TRBJ2-1, with D unclear. Between the trimmed V and J ends, which lost 3 bases and 10 bases, there was a span of 23 bases. CDR1 and CDR2 from the germline V gene are SGHRS and YFSETQ. CDR3 length equals 16 residues. The CDR3 spells CASSSLSGQARIEQFF. CDR3 nucleotide sequence: TGCGCCAGCAGCTCACTCTCCGGCCAGGCCAGGATCGAGCAGTTCTTC.

The chain combines TRBV7-8 with TRBJ1-2; D gene ambiguous. The V end was cut by 3 bases, the J end by 4 bases, with 6 bases between. This CDR3 is built from 12 residues. Germline V gives CDR1 SGHVS, CDR2 FQNEAQ. The DNA for the CDR3 is TGTGCCAGCAGCTTGAGTTTCTATGGCTACACCTTC. Encoded protein: CASSLSFYGYTF.

The rearrangement joins TRBV10-1 to TRBJ2-7; no firm D call. The V and J ends lost 6 bases and 0 bases respectively, with 9 bases between them. The V gene's germline CDR1 is WNHNN and CDR2 SYGVQD (reference sequence). The CDR3 has 13 residues. The CDR3 sequence: CASSPDNSYEQYF. In nucleotides, the CDR3 is TGCGCCAGCAGCCCTGACAACTCCTACGAGCAGTACTTC.

This chain links TRBV6-1 with TRBJ2-5; the match to TRBD2 covers 9 bases. Germline CDR1 and CDR2: MNHNS and SASEGT. The V gene end was trimmed by 0 bases and the J gene end by 5 bases; junction bases not matched to a gene: 10. This CDR3 comprises 17 residues. The chain's CDR3 is CASSEAEGGGALETQYF. As DNA, the CDR3 is TGTGCCAGCAGTGAAGCGGAAGGCGGGGGGGCCTTGGAGACCCAGTACTTC.

This chain connects TRBV7-9 to TRBJ1-4, with TRBD1 as a possible D gene (5 bases). CDR1 is SEHNR and CDR2 is FQNEAQ in the germline V gene (reference sequence). V lost 4 bases, J lost 0 bases, and 9 bases lay in between. The CDR3 length is 15 residues. In DNA, the CDR3 is TGTGCCAGCAGCTCCGACAGAGCAACTAATGAAAAACTGTTTTTT. It yields the protein CASSSDRATNEKLFF.

This clone was picked up one time. This chain joins TRBV6-5 and TRBJ1-1; 7 bases align to TRBD1. Trimming cost V 2 bases and J 0 bases; bases outside gene matches: 3. The CDR3 extends over 15 amino acids. Germline loops: CDR1 MNHEY, CDR2 SVGAGI. In DNA form, the CDR3 reads TGTGCCAGCAGTTACCCAGGGACAGTGAACACTGAAGCTTTCTTT. It translates to CASSYPGTVNTEAFF.

This clone has a single count. In DNA, the CDR3 is TGTGCCAGCAGCTTTTCGGGGTACCAAGAGACCCAGTACTTC. Encoded protein: CASSFSGYQETQYF. V usage is TRBV7-9 and J usage is TRBJ2-5; tentatively, D is TRBD2 (5 bases). The length of the CDR3 is 14 residues. Trimming removed 3 bases at V and 0 bases at J, with 8 bases between. Germline lookup yields CDR1 SEHNR and CDR2 FQNEAQ (reference sequence).

The chain links TRBV13 to TRBJ2-7, with TRBD2 matching 9 bases. The CDR3 totals 15 residues. J was trimmed by 2 bases and V by 5 bases; bases with no gene match: 7. The germline gives CDR1 PRHDT, CDR2 FYEKMQ (reference sequence). CDR3 sequence (DNA): TGTGCCAGCAGCACCCGAGCGGGAGGCCCCTACGAGCAGTACTTC. As protein: CASSTRAGGPYEQYF.

This clone occurred once. V and J are TRBV19 and TRBJ2-5; 7 positions match TRBD2. Per the germline V gene, CDR1 is LNHDA and CDR2 is SQIVND (reference sequence). The CDR3 length is 15 residues. V was clipped by 3 bases and J by 2 bases; unmatched bases: 6. CDR3 bases: TGTGCCAGTAGTATGGGTGGCGGGGGTCAAGAGACCCAGTACTTC. Its translation: CASSMGGGGQETQYF.

The chain uses TRBV27 and TRBJ2-7; D perhaps matches TRBD1 (5 bases). With 3 bases removed from V and 0 bases from J, the gap between germline ends came to 12 bases. The CDR3 length is 15 residues. Germline values: CDR1 MNHEY, CDR2 SMNVEV (reference sequence). The DNA of the CDR3 is TGTGCCAGCAGTTTTGACAGTCTCAGCTCCTACGAGCAGTACTTC. Translation gives CASSFDSLSSYEQYF.